This T cell receptor (beta chain) was sequenced for a study of neurological immune-mediated disorders. Broader study findings: HTLV-1-associated myelopathy had the most TCR clonal expansion, and multiple sclerosis had the least, less than healthy controls.

The study drew its healthy controls from blood bank volunteers in Maryland, USA. The CDR3 contains 14 residues. V was clipped by 5 bases and J by 5 bases; unmatched bases: 5. Germline V lookup: CDR1 SEHNR, CDR2 FQNEAQ (reference sequence). Many counts were recorded for this clonotype. Its antigen is not identified. A 10-nucleotide random UMI tagged transcripts in template-switch 5'RACE cDNA synthesis. Every sequencing run gave over 200 million TCR-beta sequences, taken from 15-18 subjects. TCRdb independently ran MiXCR on the 5' RACE reads; one entry per CDR3 protein. The top ten clones hold about 4% of a sample with under 40,000 distinct CDR3 sequences, more than 6.5% of them seen once.

The receptor was derived from a woman aged 40 to 55 in good health. The chain uses TRBV7-9 and TRBJ2-5; TRBD1 matches 10 bases. The sample was PBMCs. The CDR3 nucleotides read TGTGCCAGCAGCGAGACAGGGGGCCGGGAGACCCAGTACTTC. Amino acids: CASSETGGRETQYF.